The clone carrying this T cell receptor (beta chain) occurred once. The data were produced by immunoSEQ multiplex PCR, yet TCRdb's version contains in-frame clones alone and is incomplete. The sample has roughly 250,000 clones, approximately 86% seen once; the top ten hold around 3.3%. This sample was taken from a study of blood T cell repertoires in COVID-19. As for the study in general: Sources were T cells, B-cell-depleted T cells, or PBMCs; the material itself was cDNA or gDNA.

Those who participated ranged in age from roughly 18 to 90 years and resided in 24 US areas. The study assigned cohorts using participant-reported clinical history. This CDR3 has 15 amino acids. V was clipped by 3 bases and J by 0 bases, with 10 bases between them. Germline assignment: CDR1 SGHRS and CDR2 YFSETQ. The TCR was taken from a woman between 35 and 50 years old with acute COVID-19. Sequencing was done on a sample of PBMCs or T cells enriched from blood (not recorded which). The rearrangement uses TRBV5-1 and TRBJ1-3; D is perhaps TRBD1 (5 bases). The CDR3 coding sequence is TGCGCCAGCAGCTCTGACAGCGTCTCTGGAAACACCATATATTTT. Encoded protein: CASSSDSVSGNTIYF.